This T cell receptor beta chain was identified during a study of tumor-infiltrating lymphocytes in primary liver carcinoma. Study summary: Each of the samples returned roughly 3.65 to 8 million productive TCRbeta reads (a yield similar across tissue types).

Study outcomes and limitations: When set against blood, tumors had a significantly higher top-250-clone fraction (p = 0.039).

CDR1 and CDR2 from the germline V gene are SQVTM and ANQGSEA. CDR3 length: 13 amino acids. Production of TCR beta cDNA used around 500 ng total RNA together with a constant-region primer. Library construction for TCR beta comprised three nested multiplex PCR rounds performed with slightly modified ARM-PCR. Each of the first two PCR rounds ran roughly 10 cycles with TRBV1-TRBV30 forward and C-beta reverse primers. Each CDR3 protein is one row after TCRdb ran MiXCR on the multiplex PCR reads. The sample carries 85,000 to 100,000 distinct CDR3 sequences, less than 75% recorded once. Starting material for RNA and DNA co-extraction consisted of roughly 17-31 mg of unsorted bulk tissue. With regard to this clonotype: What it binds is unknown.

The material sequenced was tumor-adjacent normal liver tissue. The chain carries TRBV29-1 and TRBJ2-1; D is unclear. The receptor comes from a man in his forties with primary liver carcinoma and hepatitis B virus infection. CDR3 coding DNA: TGCAACTGTGGGCCCGCCTCCTACAATGAGCAGTTCTTC. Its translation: CNCGPASYNEQFF.